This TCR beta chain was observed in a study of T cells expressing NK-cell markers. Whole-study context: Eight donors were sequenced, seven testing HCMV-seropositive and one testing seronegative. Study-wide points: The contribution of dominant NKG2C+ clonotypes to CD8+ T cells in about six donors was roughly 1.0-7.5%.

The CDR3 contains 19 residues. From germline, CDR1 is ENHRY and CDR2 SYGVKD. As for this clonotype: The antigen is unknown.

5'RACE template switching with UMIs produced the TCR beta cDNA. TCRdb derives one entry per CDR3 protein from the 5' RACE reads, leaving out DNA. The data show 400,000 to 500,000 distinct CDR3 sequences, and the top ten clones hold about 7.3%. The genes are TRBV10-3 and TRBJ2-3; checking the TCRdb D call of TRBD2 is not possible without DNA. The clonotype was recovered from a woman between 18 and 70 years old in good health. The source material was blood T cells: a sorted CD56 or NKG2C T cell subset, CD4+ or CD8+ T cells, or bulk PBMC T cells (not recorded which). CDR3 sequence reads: CAISDGLAGPSENTDTQYF.